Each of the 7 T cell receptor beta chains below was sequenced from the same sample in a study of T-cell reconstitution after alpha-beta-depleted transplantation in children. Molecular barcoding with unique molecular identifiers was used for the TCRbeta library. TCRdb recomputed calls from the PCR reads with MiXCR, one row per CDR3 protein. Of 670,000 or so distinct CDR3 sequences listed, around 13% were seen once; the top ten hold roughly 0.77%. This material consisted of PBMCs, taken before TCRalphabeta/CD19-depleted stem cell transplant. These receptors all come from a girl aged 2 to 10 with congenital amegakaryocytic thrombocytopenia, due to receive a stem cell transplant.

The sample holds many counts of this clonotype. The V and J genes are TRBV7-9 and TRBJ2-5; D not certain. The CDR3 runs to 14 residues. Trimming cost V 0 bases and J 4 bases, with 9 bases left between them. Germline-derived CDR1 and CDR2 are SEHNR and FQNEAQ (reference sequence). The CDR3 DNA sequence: TGTGCCAGCAGCTTAGCTGGTGCGCGAGAGACCCAGTACTTC. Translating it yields CASSLAGARETQYF.

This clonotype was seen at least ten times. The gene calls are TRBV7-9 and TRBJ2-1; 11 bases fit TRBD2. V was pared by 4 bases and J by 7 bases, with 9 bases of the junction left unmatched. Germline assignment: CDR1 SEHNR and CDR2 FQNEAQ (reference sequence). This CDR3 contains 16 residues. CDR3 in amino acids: CASSYIAGGPENEQFF. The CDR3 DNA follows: TGTGCCAGCAGCTATATAGCGGGAGGGCCTGAAAATGAGCAGTTCTTC.

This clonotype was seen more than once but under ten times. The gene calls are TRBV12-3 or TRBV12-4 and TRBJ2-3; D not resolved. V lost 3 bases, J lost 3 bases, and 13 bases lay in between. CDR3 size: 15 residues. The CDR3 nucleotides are TGTGCCAGCAGTTTGGACCGCCGAGGAACAGATACGCAGTATTTT. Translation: CASSLDRRGTDTQYF.

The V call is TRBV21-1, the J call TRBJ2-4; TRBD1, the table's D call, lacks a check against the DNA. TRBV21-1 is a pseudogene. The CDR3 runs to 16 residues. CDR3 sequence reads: CASSKRRTVTQNIQYF. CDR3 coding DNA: TGTGCCAGCAGCAAAAGGAGGACAGTTACGCAAAACATTCAGTACTTC.

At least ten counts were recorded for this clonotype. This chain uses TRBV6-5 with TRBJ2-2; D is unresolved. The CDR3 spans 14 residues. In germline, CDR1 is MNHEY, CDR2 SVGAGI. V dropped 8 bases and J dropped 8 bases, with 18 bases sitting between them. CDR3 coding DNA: TGTGCCAGCCTGGTTCGCCCTAGTGTGGGGGAGCTGTTTTTT. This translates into CASLVRPSVGELFF.

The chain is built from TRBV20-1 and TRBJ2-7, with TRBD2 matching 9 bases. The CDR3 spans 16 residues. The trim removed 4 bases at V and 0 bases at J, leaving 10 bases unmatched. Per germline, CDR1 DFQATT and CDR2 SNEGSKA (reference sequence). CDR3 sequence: CSANGLAHFVSYEQYF. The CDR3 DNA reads TGCAGTGCTAATGGACTAGCGCATTTCGTCTCCTACGAGCAGTACTTC.

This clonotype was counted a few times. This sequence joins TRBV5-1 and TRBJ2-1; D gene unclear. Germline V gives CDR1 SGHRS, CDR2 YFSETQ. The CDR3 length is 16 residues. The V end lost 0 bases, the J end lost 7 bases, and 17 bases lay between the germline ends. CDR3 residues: CASSLAGHTGANEQFF. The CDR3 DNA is TGCGCCAGCAGCTTGGCCGGGCACACGGGCGCTAATGAGCAGTTCTTC.